Following are 2 T cell receptor beta chains from one sample sequenced in a study of shared clonotypes between healthy human individuals. Assay: immunoSEQ multiplex PCR; the TCRdb copy retains only in-frame clones and omits some. The table lists around 980,000 clones, 75% to 80% of them singletons. Sequencing input: memory CD4+ T cells from PBMCs. As for subset: CD45RA-negative fraction. The source of these receptors is a young man in good health. Some clones in this sample may be carry-over from other donors' samples.

This clone was observed a few times. The rearrangement joins TRBV10-3 to TRBJ2-5, with unresolved D. Trimming shortened V by 0 bases and J by 5 bases, and 16 bases separated the two germline ends. The germline V gene encodes CDR1 ENHRY and CDR2 SYGVKD. The CDR3 contains 16 residues. Here the CDR3 DNA reads TGTGCCATCAGTGAGTCGGGCTACAAACCCCGTGAGACCCAGTACTTC. Amino acids: CAISESGYKPRETQYF.

In this sample, this clone turned up once. The chain recombines TRBV6-1 with TRBJ1-2; 7 positions match TRBD1. CDR1 MNHNS and CDR2 SASEGT come from the germline V gene. This CDR3 is built from 15 residues. The V gene end was trimmed by 2 bases and the J gene end by 2 bases; junction bases not matched to a gene: 5. The CDR3 DNA follows: TGTGCCAGCAGTGAACCCGGACAGGCAAACTATGGCTACACCTTC. Translated, it gives CASSEPGQANYGYTF.